This T cell receptor (beta chain) is drawn from a study of blood T cell repertoires in COVID-19. V was pared by 3 bases and J by 8 bases, with 19 bases between. The CDR3 length is 15 residues. The germline V gene has CDR1 LNHDA and CDR2 SQIVND (reference sequence). Clones were read by immunoSEQ multiplex PCR, and TCRdb kept only the in-frame ones, dropping some. The sample lists 110,000 or so clones; about 83% were seen once. Sequencing was carried out using peripheral blood. The chain has TRBV19 and TRBJ1-2; D is unresolved. The sequence was collected from a woman in her 70s with acute or convalescent COVID-19. This CDR3 is CASSIWQIPFWGYTF. CDR3 DNA sequence: TGTGCCAGTAGTATTTGGCAGATCCCTTTTTGGGGCTACACCTTC.